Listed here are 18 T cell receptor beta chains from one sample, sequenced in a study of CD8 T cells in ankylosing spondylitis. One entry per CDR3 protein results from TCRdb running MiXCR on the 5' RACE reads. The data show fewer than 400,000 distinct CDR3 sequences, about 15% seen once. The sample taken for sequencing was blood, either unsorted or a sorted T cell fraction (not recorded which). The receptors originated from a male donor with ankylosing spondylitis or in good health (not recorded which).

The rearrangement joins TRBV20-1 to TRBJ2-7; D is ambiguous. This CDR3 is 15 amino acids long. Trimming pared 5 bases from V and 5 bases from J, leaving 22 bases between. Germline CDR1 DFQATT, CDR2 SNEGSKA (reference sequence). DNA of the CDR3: TGCAGTGCTCTCCGACCTGGACGGTACGGTGACGAGCAGTACTTC. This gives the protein CSALRPGRYGDEQYF.

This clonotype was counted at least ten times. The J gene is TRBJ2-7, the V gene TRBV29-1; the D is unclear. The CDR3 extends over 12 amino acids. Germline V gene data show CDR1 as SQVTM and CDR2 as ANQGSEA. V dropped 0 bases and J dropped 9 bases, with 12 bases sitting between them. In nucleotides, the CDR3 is TGCAGCGTTGAAGATCGACAAAGAGGGCAGTACTTC. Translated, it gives CSVEDRQRGQYF.

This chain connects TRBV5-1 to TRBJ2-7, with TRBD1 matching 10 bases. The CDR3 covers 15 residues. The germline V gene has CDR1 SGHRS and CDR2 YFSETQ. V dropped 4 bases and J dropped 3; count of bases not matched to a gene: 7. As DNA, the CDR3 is TGCGCCAGCAGCCCCCAGACAGGGGGCAACTACGAGCAGTACTTC. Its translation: CASSPQTGGNYEQYF.

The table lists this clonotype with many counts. CDR3 bases: TGCGCCAGCAGCTCCAACTACAATGAGCAGTTCTTC. Its translation: CASSSNYNEQFF. This sequence joins TRBV5-1 and TRBJ2-1; D unresolved. In germline, CDR1 is SGHRS, CDR2 YFSETQ. There are 12 residues in the CDR3. V lost 3 bases to trimming and J lost 3 bases, with 4 bases between them. Supplemented by reference TRBV5-1 and TRBJ2-1, the full variable domain reads KAGVTQTPRYLIKTRGQQVTLSCSPISGHRSVSWYQQTPGQGLQFLFEYFSETQRNKGNFPGRFSGRQFSNSRSEMNVSTLELGDSALYLCASSSNYNEQFFGPGTRLTVL.

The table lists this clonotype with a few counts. CDR3 coding DNA: TGTGCCAGCAGCCCTATAGGGGGATGGTCGAACACCGGGGAGCTGTTTTTT. Amino acids: CASSPIGGWSNTGELFF. The genes are TRBV11-3 and TRBJ2-2, with a tentative D call TRBD1 (6 bases). V lost 5 bases to trimming and J lost 0 bases, with 16 bases between them. From germline, CDR1 is SGHNT and CDR2 YENEEA. This CDR3 has 17 amino acids.

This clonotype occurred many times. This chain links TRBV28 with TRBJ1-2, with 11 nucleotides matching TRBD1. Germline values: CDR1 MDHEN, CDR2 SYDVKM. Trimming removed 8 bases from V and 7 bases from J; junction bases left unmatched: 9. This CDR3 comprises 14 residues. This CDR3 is CASGTPGQGGGYTF. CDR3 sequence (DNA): TGTGCCAGCGGAACGCCGGGACAGGGGGGTGGCTACACCTTC.

The CDR3 sequence is CASSTTGVNQPQHF. The CDR3 DNA follows: TGTGCCAGCAGTACTACAGGGGTCAATCAGCCCCAGCATTTT. The chain carries TRBV12-3 or TRBV12-4 and TRBJ1-5, with 7 bases that match TRBD1. CDR3 size: 14 residues. V lost 5 bases to trimming and J lost 3 bases; unmatched junction nucleotides: 4.

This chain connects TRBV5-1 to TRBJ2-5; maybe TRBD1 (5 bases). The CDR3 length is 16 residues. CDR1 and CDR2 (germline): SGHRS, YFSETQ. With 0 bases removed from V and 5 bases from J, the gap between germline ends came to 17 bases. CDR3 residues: CASSLGRGMSSETQYF. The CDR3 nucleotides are TGCGCCAGCAGCTTGGGAAGGGGTATGAGTTCGGAGACCCAGTACTTC.

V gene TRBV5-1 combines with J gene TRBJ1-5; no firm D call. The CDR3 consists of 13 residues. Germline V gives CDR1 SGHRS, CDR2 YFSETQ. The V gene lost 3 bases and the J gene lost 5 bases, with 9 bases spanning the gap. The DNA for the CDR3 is TGCGCCAGCAGCTGGGCCGGGGATCAGCCCCAGCATTTT. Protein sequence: CASSWAGDQPQHF.

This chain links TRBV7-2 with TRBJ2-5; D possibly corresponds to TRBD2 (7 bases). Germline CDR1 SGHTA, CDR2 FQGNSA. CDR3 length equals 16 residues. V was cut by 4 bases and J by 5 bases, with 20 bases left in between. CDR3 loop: CASSSLFGGGRETQYF. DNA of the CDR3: TGTGCCAGCAGCTCATTGTTTGGGGGGGGGCGTGAGACCCAGTACTTC.

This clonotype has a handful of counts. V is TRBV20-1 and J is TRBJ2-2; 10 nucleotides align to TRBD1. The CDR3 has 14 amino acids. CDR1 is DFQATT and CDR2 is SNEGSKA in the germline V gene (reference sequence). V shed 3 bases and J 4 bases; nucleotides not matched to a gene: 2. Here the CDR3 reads CSASRDRGTGELFF. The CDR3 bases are TGCAGTGCTAGCCGGGACAGGGGCACCGGGGAGCTGTTTTTT.

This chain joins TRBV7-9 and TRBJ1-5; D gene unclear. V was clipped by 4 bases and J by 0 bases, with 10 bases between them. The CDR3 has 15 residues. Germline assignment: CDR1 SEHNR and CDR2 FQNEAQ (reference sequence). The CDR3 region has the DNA TGTGCCAGCAGCTCTGCTCAGGATAGCAATCAGCCCCAGCATTTT. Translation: CASSSAQDSNQPQHF.

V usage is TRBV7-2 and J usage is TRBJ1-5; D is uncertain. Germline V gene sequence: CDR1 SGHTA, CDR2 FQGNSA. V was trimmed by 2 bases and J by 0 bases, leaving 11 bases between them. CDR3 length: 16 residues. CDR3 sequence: CASSLTAGISNQPQHF. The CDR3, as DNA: TGTGCCAGCAGCTTAACCGCGGGGATTAGCAATCAGCCCCAGCATTTT.

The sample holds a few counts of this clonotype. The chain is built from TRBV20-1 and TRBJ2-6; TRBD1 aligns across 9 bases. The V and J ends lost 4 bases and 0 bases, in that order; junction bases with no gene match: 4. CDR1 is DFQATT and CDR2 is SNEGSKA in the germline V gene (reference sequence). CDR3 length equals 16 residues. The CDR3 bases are TGCAGTGCTACGGGACAGGGATTCTCTGGGGCCAACGTCCTGACTTTC. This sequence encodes CSATGQGFSGANVLTF.

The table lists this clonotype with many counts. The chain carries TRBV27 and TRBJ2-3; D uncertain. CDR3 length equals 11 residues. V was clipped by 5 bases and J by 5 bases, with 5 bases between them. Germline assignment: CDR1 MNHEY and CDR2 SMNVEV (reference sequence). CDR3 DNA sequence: TGTGCCAGCAGTAGGAAAGATACGCAGTATTTT. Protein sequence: CASSRKDTQYF.

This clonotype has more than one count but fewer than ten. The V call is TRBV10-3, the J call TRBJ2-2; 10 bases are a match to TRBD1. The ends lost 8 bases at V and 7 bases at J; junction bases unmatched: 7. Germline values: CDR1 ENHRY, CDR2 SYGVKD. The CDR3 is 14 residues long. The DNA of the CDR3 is TGTGCCATCCACGCCGGGACAGGGGACGGGGAGCTGTTTTTT. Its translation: CAIHAGTGDGELFF.

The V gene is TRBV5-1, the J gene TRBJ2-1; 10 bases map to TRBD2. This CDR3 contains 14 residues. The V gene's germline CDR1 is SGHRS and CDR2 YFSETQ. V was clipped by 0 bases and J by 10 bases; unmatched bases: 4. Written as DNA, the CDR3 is TGCGCCAGCAGCTTGGGACTAGCGGGCCAGGAGCAGTTCTTC. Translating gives CASSLGLAGQEQFF.

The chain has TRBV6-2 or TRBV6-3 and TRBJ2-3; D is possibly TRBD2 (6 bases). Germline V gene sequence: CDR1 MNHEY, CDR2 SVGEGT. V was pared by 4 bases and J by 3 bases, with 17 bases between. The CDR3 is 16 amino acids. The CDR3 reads CASSSPSGVRTDTQYF. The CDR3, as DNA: TGTGCCAGCAGTTCGCCTTCGGGGGTAAGGACAGATACGCAGTATTTT.